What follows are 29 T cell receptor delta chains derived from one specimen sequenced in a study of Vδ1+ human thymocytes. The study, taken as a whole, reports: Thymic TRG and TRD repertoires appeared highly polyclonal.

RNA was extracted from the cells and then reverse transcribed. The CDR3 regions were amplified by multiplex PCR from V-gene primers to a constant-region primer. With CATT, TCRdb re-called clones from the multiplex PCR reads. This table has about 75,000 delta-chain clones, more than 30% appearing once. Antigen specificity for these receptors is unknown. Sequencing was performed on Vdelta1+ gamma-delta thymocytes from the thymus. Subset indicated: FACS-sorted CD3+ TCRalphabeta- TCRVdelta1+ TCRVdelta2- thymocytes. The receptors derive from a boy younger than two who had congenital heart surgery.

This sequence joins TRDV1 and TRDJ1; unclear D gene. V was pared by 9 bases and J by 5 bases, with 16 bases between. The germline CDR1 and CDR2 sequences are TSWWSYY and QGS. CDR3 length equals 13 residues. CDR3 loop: CALRSDPRDKLIF. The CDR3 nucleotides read TGTGCTCTCCGATCCGACCCCCGGGATAAACTCATCTTT.

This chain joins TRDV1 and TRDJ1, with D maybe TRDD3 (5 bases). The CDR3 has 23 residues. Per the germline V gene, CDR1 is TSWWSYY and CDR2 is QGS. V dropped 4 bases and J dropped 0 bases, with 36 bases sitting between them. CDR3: CALGASRFAQIPRVVPYTDKLIF. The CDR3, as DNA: TGTGCTCTTGGGGCCTCCCGGTTCGCGCAGATACCCCGTGTGGTCCCTTACACCGATAAACTCATCTTT.

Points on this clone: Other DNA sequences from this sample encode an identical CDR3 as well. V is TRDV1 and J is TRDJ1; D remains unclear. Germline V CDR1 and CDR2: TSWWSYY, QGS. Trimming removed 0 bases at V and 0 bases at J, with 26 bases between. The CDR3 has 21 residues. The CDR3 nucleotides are TGTGCTCTTGGGGAACTCATAGGATTACTTGGGTGGGTCCCGTACACCGATAAACTCATCTTT. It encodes CALGELIGLLGWVPYTDKLIF.

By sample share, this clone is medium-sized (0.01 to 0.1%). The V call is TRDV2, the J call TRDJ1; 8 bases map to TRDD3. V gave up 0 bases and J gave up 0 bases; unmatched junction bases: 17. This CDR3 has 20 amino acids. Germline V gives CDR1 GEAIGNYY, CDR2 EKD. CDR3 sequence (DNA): TGTGCCTGTGACACCCTCGGCCGTTCGTGGTGGGGGATGTACACCGATAAACTCATCTTT. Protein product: CACDTLGRSWWGMYTDKLIF.

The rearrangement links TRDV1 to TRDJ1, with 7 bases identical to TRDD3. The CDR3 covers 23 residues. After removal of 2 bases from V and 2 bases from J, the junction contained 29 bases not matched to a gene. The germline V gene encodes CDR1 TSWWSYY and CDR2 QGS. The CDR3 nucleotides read TGTGCTCTTGGGGAAGGCATGGCCTGGACCGATACTGGGGACACACTTCAGACCGATAAACTCATCTTT. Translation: CALGEGMAWTDTGDTLQTDKLIF.

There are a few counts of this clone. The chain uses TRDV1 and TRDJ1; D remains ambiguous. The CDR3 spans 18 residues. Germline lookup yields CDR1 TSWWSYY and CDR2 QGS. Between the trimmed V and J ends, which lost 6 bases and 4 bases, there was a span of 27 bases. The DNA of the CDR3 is TGTGCTCTTGGCGAAAGGGGCGCGTCTCACCGGAGAATCGATAAACTCATCTTT. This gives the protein CALGERGASHRRIDKLIF.

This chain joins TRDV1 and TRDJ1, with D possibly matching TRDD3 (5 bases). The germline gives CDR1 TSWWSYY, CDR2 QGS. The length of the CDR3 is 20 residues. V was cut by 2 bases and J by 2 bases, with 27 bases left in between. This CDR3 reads CALGESPSPYLRGMTDKLIF. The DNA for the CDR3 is TGTGCTCTTGGGGAAAGCCCCTCTCCCTATCTGAGAGGGATGACCGATAAACTCATCTTT.

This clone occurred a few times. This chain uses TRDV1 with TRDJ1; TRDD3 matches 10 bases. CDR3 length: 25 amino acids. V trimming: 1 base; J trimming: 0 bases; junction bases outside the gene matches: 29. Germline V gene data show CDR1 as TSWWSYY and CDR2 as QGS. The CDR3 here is CALGERKFSFPGPWGILGYTDKLIF. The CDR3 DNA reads TGTGCTCTTGGGGAACGTAAATTCAGCTTCCCCGGACCTTGGGGGATACTGGGGTACACCGATAAACTCATCTTT.

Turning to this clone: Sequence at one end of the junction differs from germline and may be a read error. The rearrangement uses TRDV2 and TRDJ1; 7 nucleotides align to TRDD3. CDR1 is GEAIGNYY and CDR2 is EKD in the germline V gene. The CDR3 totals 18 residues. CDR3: CACATGAGGRLYTDKLIF. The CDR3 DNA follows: TGTGCCTGTGCCACCGGGGCTGGGGGTCGTCTCTACACCGATAAACTCATCTTT.

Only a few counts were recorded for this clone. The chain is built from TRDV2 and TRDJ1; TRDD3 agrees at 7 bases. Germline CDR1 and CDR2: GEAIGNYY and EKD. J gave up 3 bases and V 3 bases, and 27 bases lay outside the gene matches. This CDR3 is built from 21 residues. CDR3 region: CACDSVLVGEHALGYADKLIF. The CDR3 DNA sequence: TGTGCCTGTGACTCGGTATTAGTGGGGGAACACGCCCTTGGATACGCCGATAAACTCATCTTT.

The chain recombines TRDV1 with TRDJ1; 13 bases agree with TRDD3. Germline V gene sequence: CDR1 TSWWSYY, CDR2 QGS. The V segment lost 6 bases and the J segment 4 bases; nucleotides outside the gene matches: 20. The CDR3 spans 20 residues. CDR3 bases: TGTGCTCTTGGACCCCACGAAGGTGGTACTGGGGGATACGACGACGATAAACTCATCTTT. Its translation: CALGPHEGGTGGYDDDKLIF.

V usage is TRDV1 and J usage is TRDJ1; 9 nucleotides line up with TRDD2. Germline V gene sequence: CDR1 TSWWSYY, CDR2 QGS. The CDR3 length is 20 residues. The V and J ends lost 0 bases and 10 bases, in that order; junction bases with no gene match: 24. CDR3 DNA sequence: TGTGCTCTTGGGGAACTCTACCCCTTCCTACAAAGTACTAGGGTGCCTGGACTCATCTTT. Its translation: CALGELYPFLQSTRVPGLIF.

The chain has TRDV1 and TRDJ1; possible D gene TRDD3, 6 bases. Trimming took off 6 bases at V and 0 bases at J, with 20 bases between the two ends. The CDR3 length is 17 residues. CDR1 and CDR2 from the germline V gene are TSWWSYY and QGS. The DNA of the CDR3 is TGTGCTCTTGGCTACGCCGGGGGGGGACAGTACACCGATAAACTCATCTTT. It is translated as CALGYAGGGQYTDKLIF.

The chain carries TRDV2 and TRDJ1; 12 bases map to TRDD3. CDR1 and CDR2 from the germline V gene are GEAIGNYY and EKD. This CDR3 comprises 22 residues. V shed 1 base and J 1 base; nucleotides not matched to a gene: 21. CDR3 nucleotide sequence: TGTGCCTGTGACACTCCCCTACTGAGTACTGGGGGATACCCGGTTTGCACCGATAAACTCATCTTT. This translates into CACDTPLLSTGGYPVCTDKLIF.

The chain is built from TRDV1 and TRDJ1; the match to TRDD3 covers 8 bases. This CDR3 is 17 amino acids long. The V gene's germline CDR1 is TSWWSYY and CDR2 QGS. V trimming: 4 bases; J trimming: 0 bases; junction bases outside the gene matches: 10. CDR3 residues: CALGGCTGGFNTDKLIF. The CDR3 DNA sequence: TGTGCTCTTGGGGGGTGTACTGGGGGGTTTAACACCGATAAACTCATCTTT.

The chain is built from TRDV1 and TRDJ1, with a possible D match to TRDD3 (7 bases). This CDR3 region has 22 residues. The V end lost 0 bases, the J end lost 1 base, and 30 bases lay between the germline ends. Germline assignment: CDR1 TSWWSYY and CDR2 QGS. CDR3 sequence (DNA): TGTGCTCTTGGGGAACTACCTTCCCCTTCTACTGGGGATCCCTGTTCCACCGATAAACTCATCTTT. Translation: CALGELPSPSTGDPCSTDKLIF.

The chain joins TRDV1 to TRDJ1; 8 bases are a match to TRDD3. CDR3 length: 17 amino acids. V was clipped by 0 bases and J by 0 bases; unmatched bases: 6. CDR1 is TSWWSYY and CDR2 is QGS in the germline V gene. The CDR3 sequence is CALGELCGGSNTDKLIF. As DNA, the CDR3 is TGTGCTCTTGGGGAACTGTGTGGGGGATCAAACACCGATAAACTCATCTTT.

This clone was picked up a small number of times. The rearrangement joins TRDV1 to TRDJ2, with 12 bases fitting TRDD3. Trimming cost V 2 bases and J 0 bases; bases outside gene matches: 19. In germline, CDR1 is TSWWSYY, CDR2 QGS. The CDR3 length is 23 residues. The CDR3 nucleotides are TGTGCTCTTGGGGAAAACCTCTCGCACTGGGGGATACCACACGAAGCTTTGACAGCACAACTCTTCTTT. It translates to CALGENLSHWGIPHEALTAQLFF.

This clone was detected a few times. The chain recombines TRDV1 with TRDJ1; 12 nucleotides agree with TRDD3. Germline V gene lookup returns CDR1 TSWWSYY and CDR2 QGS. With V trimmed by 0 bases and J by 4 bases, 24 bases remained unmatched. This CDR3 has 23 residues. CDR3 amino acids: CALGELCIIGAELGDTSDDKLIF. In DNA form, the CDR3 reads TGTGCTCTTGGGGAACTCTGCATTATAGGGGCGGAACTGGGGGATACTAGTGACGATAAACTCATCTTT.

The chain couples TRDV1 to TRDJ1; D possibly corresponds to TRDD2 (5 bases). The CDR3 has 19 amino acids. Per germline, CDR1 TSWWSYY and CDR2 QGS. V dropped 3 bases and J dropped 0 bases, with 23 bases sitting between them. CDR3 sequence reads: CALGELGAYRATYTDKLIF. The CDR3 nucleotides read TGTGCTCTTGGGGAGCTAGGGGCCTACCGGGCTACGTACACCGATAAACTCATCTTT.

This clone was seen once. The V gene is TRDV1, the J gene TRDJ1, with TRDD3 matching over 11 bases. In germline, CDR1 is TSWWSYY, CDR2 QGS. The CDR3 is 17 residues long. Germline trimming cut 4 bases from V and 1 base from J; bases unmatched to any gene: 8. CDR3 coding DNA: TGTGCTCTTGGGGGACTTGGGGGATACGCTCCCACCGATAAACTCATCTTT. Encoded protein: CALGGLGGYAPTDKLIF.

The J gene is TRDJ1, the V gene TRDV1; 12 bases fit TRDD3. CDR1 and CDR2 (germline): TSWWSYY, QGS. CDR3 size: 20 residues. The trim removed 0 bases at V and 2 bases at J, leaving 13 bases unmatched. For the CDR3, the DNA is TGTGCTCTTGGGGAACTTCCTACCTTCTACTGGGGGATACATACCGATAAACTCATCTTT. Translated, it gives CALGELPTFYWGIHTDKLIF.

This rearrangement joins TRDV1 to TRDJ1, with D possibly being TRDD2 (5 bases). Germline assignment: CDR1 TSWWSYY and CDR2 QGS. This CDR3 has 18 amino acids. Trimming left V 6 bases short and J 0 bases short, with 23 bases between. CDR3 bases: TGTGCTCTTGGCTTCCGGTATTCGGATTCGGGGTACACCGATAAACTCATCTTT. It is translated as CALGFRYSDSGYTDKLIF.

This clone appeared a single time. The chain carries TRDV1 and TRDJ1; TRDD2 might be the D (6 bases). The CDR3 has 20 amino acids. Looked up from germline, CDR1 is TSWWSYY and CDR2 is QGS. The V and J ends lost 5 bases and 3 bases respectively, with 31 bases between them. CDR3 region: CALGTFLFLPNDRIADKLIF. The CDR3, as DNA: TGTGCTCTTGGGACGTTCCTATTCCTCCCAAACGACAGGATCGCCGATAAACTCATCTTT.

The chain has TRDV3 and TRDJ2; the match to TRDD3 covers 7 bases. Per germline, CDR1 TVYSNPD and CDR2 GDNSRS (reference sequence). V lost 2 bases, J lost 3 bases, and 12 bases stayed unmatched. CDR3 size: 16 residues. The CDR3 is CAFFLGASAVTAQLFF. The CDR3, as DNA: TGTGCCTTTTTTCTGGGGGCATCCGCGGTGACAGCACAACTCTTCTTT. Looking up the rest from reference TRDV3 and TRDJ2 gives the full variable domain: CDKVTQSSPDQTVASGSEVVLLCTYDTVYSNPDLFWYRIRPDYSFQFVFYGDNSRSEGADFTQGRFSVKHILTQKAFHLVISPVRTEDSATYYCAFFLGASAVTAQLFFGKGTQLIVEP.

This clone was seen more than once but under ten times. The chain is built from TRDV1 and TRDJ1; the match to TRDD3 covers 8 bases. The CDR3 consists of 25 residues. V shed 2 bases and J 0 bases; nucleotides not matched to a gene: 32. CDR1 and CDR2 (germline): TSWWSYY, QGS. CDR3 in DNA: TGTGCTCTTGGGGAAGGAAATCCTACCTACAGCGGACTGGGGGCCCTAACGCGGTACACCGATAAACTCATCTTT. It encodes CALGEGNPTYSGLGALTRYTDKLIF.

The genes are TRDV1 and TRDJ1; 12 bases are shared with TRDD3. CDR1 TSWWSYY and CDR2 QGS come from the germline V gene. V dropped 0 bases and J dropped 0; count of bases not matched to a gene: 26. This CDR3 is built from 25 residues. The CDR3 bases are TGTGCTCTTGGGGAACTACTTCGAGTCAACCCTCGTTCCTACTGGGGGATACAGGACACCGATAAACTCATCTTT. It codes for CALGELLRVNPRSYWGIQDTDKLIF.

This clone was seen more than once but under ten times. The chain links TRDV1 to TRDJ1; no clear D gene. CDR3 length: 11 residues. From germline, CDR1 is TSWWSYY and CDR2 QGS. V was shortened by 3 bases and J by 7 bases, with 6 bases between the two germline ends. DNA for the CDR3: TGTGCTCTTGGGGACTTTTTTAAACTCATCTTT. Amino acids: CALGDFFKLIF.

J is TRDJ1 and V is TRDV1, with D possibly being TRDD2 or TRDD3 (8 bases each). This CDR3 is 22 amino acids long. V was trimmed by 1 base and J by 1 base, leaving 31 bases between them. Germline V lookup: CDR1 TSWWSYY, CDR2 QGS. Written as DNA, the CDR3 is TGTGCTCTTGGGGAACGGTACTTCCTACATTTACTGGGGGTCTGGGGCACCGATAAACTCATCTTT. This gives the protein CALGERYFLHLLGVWGTDKLIF.